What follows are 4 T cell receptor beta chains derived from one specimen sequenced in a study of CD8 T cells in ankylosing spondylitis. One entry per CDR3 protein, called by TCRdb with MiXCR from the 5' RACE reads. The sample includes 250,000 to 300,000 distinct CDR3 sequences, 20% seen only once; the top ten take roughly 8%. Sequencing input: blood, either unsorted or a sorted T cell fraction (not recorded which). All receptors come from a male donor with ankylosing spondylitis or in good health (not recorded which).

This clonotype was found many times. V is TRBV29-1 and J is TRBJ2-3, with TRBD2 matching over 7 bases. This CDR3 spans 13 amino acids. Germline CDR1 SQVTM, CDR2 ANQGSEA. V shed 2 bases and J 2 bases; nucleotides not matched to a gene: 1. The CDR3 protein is CSVESGVTDTQYF. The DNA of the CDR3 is TGCAGCGTTGAAAGCGGGGTCACAGATACGCAGTATTTT.

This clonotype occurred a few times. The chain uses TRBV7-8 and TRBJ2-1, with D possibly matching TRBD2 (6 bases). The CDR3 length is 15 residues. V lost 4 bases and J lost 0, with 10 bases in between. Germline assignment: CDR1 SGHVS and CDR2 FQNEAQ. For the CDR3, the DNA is TGTGCCAGCAGCTCCCGGAGGGACTCCTACAATGAGCAGTTCTTC. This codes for CASSSRRDSYNEQFF.

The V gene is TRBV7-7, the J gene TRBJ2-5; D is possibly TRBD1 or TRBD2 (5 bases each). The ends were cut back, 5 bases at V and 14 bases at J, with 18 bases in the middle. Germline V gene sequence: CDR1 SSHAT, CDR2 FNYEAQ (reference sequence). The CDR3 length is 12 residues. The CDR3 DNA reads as TGTGCCAGCAGCCCGGGGCTACCAAGGCTATACTTC. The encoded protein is CASSPGLPRLYF.

In nucleotides, the CDR3 is TGCAGCGTGGGGGCCGTAGCCGTCTCTTTCAATGAGCAGTTCTTC. Translation: CSVGAVAVSFNEQFF. The J gene is TRBJ2-1, the V gene TRBV29-1; a possible D gene is TRBD1 (6 bases). Germline V gives CDR1 SQVTM, CDR2 ANQGSEA. Trimming pared 6 bases from V and 6 bases from J, leaving 21 bases between. The CDR3 totals 15 residues.